This T cell receptor beta chain was recorded in a study of PD-L1 blockade in urothelial cancer (dated by TCRdb to the late 2010s). Describing the broader study: Therapy was started at some point between 2013 and 2015 for all patients, and atezolizumab 1,200 mg was administered intravenously every 3 weeks. Durable clinical benefit was achieved by nine patients but not by the remaining 20. Pretreatment tumor samples, along with matched peripheral blood collected serially before and after atezolizumab treatment, underwent TCR sequencing. The study, an exploratory multi-omic analysis, examined somatic, immune and clinical correlates of response to PD-L1 blockade with atezolizumab in urothelial cancer. About 90% of the roughly 29 patients were males with bladder-origin urothelial cancer, and about 65% of the roughly 29 reported a prior smoking history. Some 30 patients had pretreatment blood TCR-seq, around 25 had at least one posttreatment blood collection, and around 25 had tumor TCR-seq. Blood samples yielded a median of approximately 150,000 T cells and around 80,000 unique TCRs, with median clonality 0.080. Progression-free survival longer than 6 months counted as durable clinical benefit, and TCR features were additionally tested against both progression-free and overall survival. In the same patients, pretreatment tumors underwent whole exome sequencing and RNA sequencing in addition to TCR sequencing. An ECOG performance status of 0 or 1 was recorded for the patients, and 0 to 3 prior chemotherapy regimens had been received by the patients. Blood samples were analyzed at 3 weeks after treatment start (second dose) and at 6 weeks after treatment start. General study outcomes and caveats: Small sample size (n of about 30) and many exploratory analyses mean the results are intended to be hypothesis-generating. Greater expansion of tumor-associated TCR clones in peripheral blood 3 weeks after the start of treatment was observed in patients with durable benefit (n of about 22, p = 0.022). A pretreatment peripheral blood TCR clonality below the median was linked to improved progression-free and overall survival.

Notes on this clone: Its cognate antigen has yet to be identified. No base quality information exists; no much larger clone differs at one position.

The CDR3 holds 13 amino acids from the cysteine to the phenylalanine. This entry keeps only the CDR3 DNA: 39 bases, framed from base 1. V drops 6 bases and J drops 6 bases, leaving 12 bases in between. Reading the germline V gene gives CDR1 MNHEY and CDR2 SVGAGI. The label giving this sample's time point can be read as: peripheral blood 6 weeks after treatment start. A cohort of roughly 30 patients with locally advanced or metastatic urothelial carcinoma, treated at Memorial Sloan Kettering on a trial protocol, was included. Peripheral blood mononuclear cells were collected from each patient pretreatment and during treatment, giving between 1 and 8 total time points per patient. The Qiagen DNeasy Blood extraction kit was used to purify genomic DNA from total PBMCs and tumor samples. PBMCs were collected pretreatment and during treatment and were isolated and stored as previously described. Synthetic TCR analog templates were spiked into each PCR to estimate absolute template abundance from read counts. The immunoSEQ assay used bias-controlled V and J gene primers to amplify TCRbeta CDR3 regions from genomic DNA. Rearranged TCRbeta segments were sequenced at approximately 20X coverage. The authors processed their data as follows. Clustering was used to correct sequencing errors, and CDR3s were annotated against IMGT so that V, D and J genes could be assigned. Downstream analyses used only productive TCRbeta rearrangements, leaving out any out-of-frame or stop-codon sequences. Clonality was computed as one minus Shannon entropy normalized by the log of the number of unique productive sequences. Clones differing between time points or between blood and tumor were identified using Fisher's exact test with Benjamini-Hochberg correction, with an adjusted p below 0.01 applied as the threshold. TCRdb provides this immuneACCESS table in a form limited to in-frame rearrangements. Some clones are lacking; in checked studies, under half of them reflect an unresolved V gene, and why the rest are absent is not known. V, J and clone size derive from that table, while D and trimming were established from the DNA sequence. Across this sample there are nearly 50,000 clones, with under 85% seen only once. Together, the top ten hold about 2% of the sample.

The chain couples TRBV6-5 to TRBJ1-5, with the D gene call left open. Sequencing was performed on PBMCs, taken around atezolizumab (anti-PD-L1) treatment. The source is a man aged 50-59 years with urothelial cancer. The DNA sequence is given as TGTGCCAGCAGCCCCGCAAGTAGTCAGCCCCAGCATTTT. This translates into CASSPASSQPQHF.